Each of the 25 T cell receptor beta chains below was sequenced from the same sample in a study of T cell changes during pregnancy in multiple sclerosis. Here immunoSEQ multiplex PCR was the method, and the copy in TCRdb shows in-frame clones only, minus some. The sample has 27,000 or so clones, approximately 91% seen once. Sequences were derived from CD8+ T cells from peripheral blood mononuclear cells, sampled in the second trimester of pregnancy. The receptors stem from a female donor with multiple sclerosis, enrolled in a pregnancy study.

V and J are TRBV4-3 and TRBJ1-2, with 9 bases that match TRBD1. Germline V gene data show CDR1 as LGHNA and CDR2 as YSLEER. CDR3 length: 15 amino acids. Germline trimming cut 2 bases from V and 5 bases from J; bases unmatched to any gene: 6. The CDR3 loop reads CASSQPGQGRYGYTF. Written as DNA, the CDR3 is TGCGCCAGCAGCCAACCTGGACAGGGGCGGTATGGCTACACCTTC.

DNA for the CDR3: TGTGCCAGCAGCTTTTTGCCGGGGGGCGACGAGCAGTTCTTC. Residues: CASSFLPGGDEQFF. This chain connects TRBV7-8 to TRBJ2-1; D is possibly TRBD2 (7 bases). With 3 bases removed from V and 10 bases from J, the gap between germline ends came to 16 bases. CDR3 length: 14 amino acids. Germline-derived CDR1 and CDR2 are SGHVS and FQNEAQ.

This rearrangement joins TRBV4-3 to TRBJ2-1; D possibly corresponds to TRBD2 (7 bases). V was pared by 0 bases and J by 2 bases, with 14 bases between. The CDR3 has 17 amino acids. Looked up from germline, CDR1 is LGHNA and CDR2 is YSLEER. The CDR3 DNA reads TGCGCCAGCAGCCAAGATCTGGGCGGGGGCCCCTACAATGAGCAGTTCTTC. It codes for CASSQDLGGGPYNEQFF.

This sequence joins TRBV28 and TRBJ2-7; 7 bases agree with TRBD1. V gave up 5 bases and J gave up 2 bases; unmatched junction bases: 9. Germline V gene lookup returns CDR1 MDHEN and CDR2 SYDVKM. This CDR3 has 15 residues. This CDR3 reads CASSPYRGRPYEQYF. DNA of the CDR3: TGTGCCAGCAGTCCTTACAGGGGACGCCCCTACGAGCAGTACTTC.

The chain joins TRBV6-5 to TRBJ2-5, with D perhaps matching TRBD1 (6 bases). The V gene lost 2 bases and the J gene lost 5 bases, with 12 bases spanning the gap. This CDR3 comprises 14 residues. The V gene's germline CDR1 is MNHEY and CDR2 SVGAGI. CDR3 in DNA: TGTGCCAGCAGTTACGTGGGGGCGGCGGAGACCCAGTACTTC. Residues: CASSYVGAAETQYF.

V is TRBV7-3 and J is TRBJ2-1, with D maybe TRBD1 (6 bases). The germline CDR1 and CDR2 sequences are SGHTA and FQGTGA. This CDR3 has 13 amino acids. Between the trimmed V and J ends, which lost 5 bases and 6 bases, there was a span of 11 bases. CDR3 loop: CASSPQGPNEQFF. The CDR3 DNA reads as TGTGCCAGCAGCCCACAGGGCCCCAATGAGCAGTTCTTC.

The rearrangement joins TRBV29-1 to TRBJ1-1; the match to TRBD1 covers 9 bases. V shed 6 bases, J shed 10 bases, and the junction held 15 bases outside the gene matches. Germline values: CDR1 SQVTM, CDR2 ANQGSEA. The CDR3 sequence is 14 residues long. The CDR3 DNA reads as TGCAGCGTGCGAAAAGGACAGGGGAGTAGTGGAGCTTTCTTT. It encodes CSVRKGQGSSGAFF.

J is TRBJ2-7 and V is TRBV6-1; no firm D call. The CDR3 runs 13 residues. Germline V gene lookup returns CDR1 MNHNS and CDR2 SASEGT. Trimming pared 6 bases from V and 0 bases from J, leaving 9 bases between. The CDR3 DNA reads as TGTGCCAGCAGAGTCGGTAGCTCCTACGAGCAGTACTTC. It translates to CASRVGSSYEQYF.

The V call is TRBV30, the J call TRBJ1-1, with D unresolved. Trimming shortened V by 2 bases and J by 2 bases, and 9 bases separated the two germline ends. Germline loops: CDR1 GTSNPN, CDR2 SVGIG (reference sequence). The CDR3 covers 13 residues. The CDR3 coding sequence is TGTGCCTGGAGTTTGCAGGCAAACACTGAAGCTTTCTTT. Translating gives CAWSLQANTEAFF. Variable domain in full (rest from reference TRBV30 and TRBJ1-1): SQTIHQWPATLVQPVGSPLSLECTVEGTSNPNLYWYRQAAGRGLQLLFYSVGIGQISSEVPQNLSASRPQDRQFILSSKKLLLSDSGFYLCAWSLQANTEAFFGQGTRLTVV.

J is TRBJ1-4 and V is TRBV27; a weak D match, TRBD1 (5 bases). Trimming left V 0 bases short and J 10 bases short, with 6 bases between. The germline gives CDR1 MNHEY, CDR2 SMNVEV (reference sequence). This CDR3 spans 12 amino acids. The CDR3 reads CASSLSGGKLFF. Written as DNA, the CDR3 is TGTGCCAGCAGTTTATCGGGGGGAAAACTGTTTTTT.

The chain couples TRBV10-2 to TRBJ1-1; TRBD1 matches 7 bases. V dropped 6 bases and J dropped 5; count of bases not matched to a gene: 6. The CDR3 is made up of 13 amino acids. The germline V gene encodes CDR1 WSHSY and CDR2 SAAADI. The CDR3: CASSEQGWTEAFF. The DNA of the CDR3 is TGCGCCAGCAGCGAACAGGGGTGGACTGAAGCTTTCTTT.

The chain carries TRBV19 and TRBJ1-5; no firm D call. Germline V gives CDR1 LNHDA, CDR2 SQIVND (reference sequence). The CDR3 contains 16 residues. V was cut by 7 bases and J by 3 bases, with 19 bases left in between. The CDR3 here is CASTETGMGFNQPQHF. For the CDR3, the DNA is TGTGCCAGTACCGAAACGGGGATGGGCTTCAATCAGCCCCAGCATTTT.

The chain recombines TRBV6-6 with TRBJ1-1; 7 nucleotides align to TRBD1. The CDR3 is 13 amino acids. The V gene's germline CDR1 is MNHNY and CDR2 SVGAGI (reference sequence). V was pared by 7 bases and J by 1 base, with 3 bases of the junction left unmatched. CDR3 in DNA: TGTGCCAGCACGGGACAGTGGAACACTGAAGCTTTCTTT. This sequence encodes CASTGQWNTEAFF.

This clone came up once. This chain connects TRBV5-4 to TRBJ1-1; a possible D gene is TRBD1 (6 bases). With 0 bases removed from V and 7 bases from J, the gap between germline ends came to 10 bases. Germline CDR1 reads SGHNT; CDR2 reads YYREEE (reference sequence). There are 13 residues in the CDR3. CDR3 coding DNA: TGTGCCAGCAGCTTGGACAGGGCCTTTGAAGCTTTCTTT. Protein product: CASSLDRAFEAFF.

The V and J genes are TRBV6-5 and TRBJ2-7; TRBD2 agrees at 11 bases. Trimming at V came to 5 bases and at J to 2 bases, leaving 2 bases not matched to a gene. The CDR3 is made up of 14 amino acids. Germline CDR1 MNHEY, CDR2 SVGAGI. CDR3 coding DNA: TGTGCCAGCAGTCTTAGCGGGGGGGCCTACGAGCAGTACTTC. It yields the protein CASSLSGGAYEQYF.

The rearrangement joins TRBV19 to TRBJ1-1, with D possibly TRBD1 on 5 matching bases. The CDR3 spans 18 residues. The V gene lost 9 bases and the J gene lost 1 base, with 27 bases spanning the gap. Germline CDR1 and CDR2: LNHDA and SQIVND (reference sequence). The CDR3 sequence is CASAPKLFTRRGNTEAFF. The CDR3 DNA sequence: TGTGCCAGCGCCCCCAAACTTTTTACGAGGAGGGGGAACACTGAAGCTTTCTTT.

The rearrangement joins TRBV19 to TRBJ2-7; TRBD1 matches at 10 bases. V lost 1 base to trimming and J lost 2 bases; unmatched junction nucleotides: 5. Germline CDR1 LNHDA, CDR2 SQIVND (reference sequence). The CDR3 has 16 residues. The CDR3 region is CASSIALDRGAYEQYF. The CDR3 DNA reads TGTGCCAGTAGTATAGCACTGGACAGGGGGGCCTACGAGCAGTACTTC.

The rearrangement uses TRBV4-1 and TRBJ2-7, with TRBD1 as a possible D gene (5 bases). The V end was cut by 4 bases, the J end by 0 bases, with 13 bases between. The germline CDR1 and CDR2 sequences are MGHRA and YSYEKL. This CDR3 contains 15 residues. The CDR3 sequence is CASSPVDSYSYEQYF. For the CDR3, the DNA is TGCGCCAGCAGCCCTGTTGACAGTTACTCCTACGAGCAGTACTTC.

This chain joins TRBV5-1 and TRBJ2-7; the match to TRBD2 covers 8 bases. Germline CDR1 and CDR2: SGHRS and YFSETQ. V gave up 4 bases and J gave up 3 bases; unmatched junction bases: 12. CDR3 size: 16 residues. The CDR3 region has the DNA TGCGCCAGCAGCCTCTTGCGGGGGGCCGACCACTACGAGCAGTACTTC. This gives the protein CASSLLRGADHYEQYF.

CDR3 protein: CASSFPTSGGTITQYF. The DNA for the CDR3 is TGTGCCAGCAGTTTCCCGACTAGCGGGGGGACGATAACGCAGTATTTT. The rearrangement uses TRBV28 and TRBJ2-3; 13 bases fit TRBD2. The CDR3 covers 16 residues. CDR1 is MDHEN, CDR2 SYDVKM, per germline. J was trimmed by 9 bases and V by 3 bases; bases with no gene match: 9.

The V gene is TRBV6-6, the J gene TRBJ2-6, with 7 bases aligning to TRBD1. Germline trimming cut 3 bases from V and 6 bases from J; bases unmatched to any gene: 2. CDR1 MNHNY and CDR2 SVGAGI come from the germline V gene (reference sequence). The CDR3 runs to 14 residues. Here the CDR3 DNA reads TGTGCCAGCAGTTATCAGGGGGAGGCCAACGTCCTGACTTTC. Translated: CASSYQGEANVLTF.

The CDR3 spells CATVDRGPFEAFF. CDR3 in DNA: TGTGCCACCGTAGACAGGGGCCCCTTTGAAGCTTTCTTT. V is TRBV2 and J is TRBJ1-1; TRBD1 matches at 8 bases. Germline V gene lookup returns CDR1 SNHLY and CDR2 FYNNEI. The CDR3 length is 13 residues. J gave up 7 bases and V 10 bases, and 11 bases lay outside the gene matches.

The chain combines TRBV4-3 with TRBJ2-6; TRBD1 agrees at 8 bases. The germline CDR1 and CDR2 sequences are LGHNA and YSLEER. This CDR3 is 17 amino acids long. V lost 5 bases and J lost 4; bases outside the gene matches: 10. The CDR3 spells CASSGLDRGTGANVLTF. In DNA form, the CDR3 reads TGCGCCAGCAGCGGACTCGACAGGGGTACGGGGGCCAACGTCCTGACTTTC.

The chain combines TRBV6-4 with TRBJ2-2; 9 nucleotides align to TRBD2. This CDR3 has 16 residues. V was clipped by 0 bases and J by 1 base; unmatched bases: 0. CDR1 is MRHNA and CDR2 is SNTAGT in the germline V gene. CDR3: CASSDSAGGNTGELFF. CDR3 DNA: TGTGCCAGCAGTGACTCAGCGGGGGGGAACACCGGGGAGCTGTTTTTT.

J is TRBJ2-2 and V is TRBV5-1; no firm D call. This CDR3 is 14 amino acids long. Trimming took off 1 base at V and 7 bases at J, with 11 bases between the two ends. Germline V gene data show CDR1 as SGHRS and CDR2 as YFSETQ. CDR3 sequence: CASSLRLDGGELFF. CDR3 bases: TGCGCCAGCAGCTTGAGGCTAGACGGCGGGGAGCTGTTTTTT.